This T cell receptor beta chain was identified during a study of OX40 agonist ivuxolimab in advanced cancers. Turning to the overall study: Ivuxolimab was a fully human IgG2 agonistic monoclonal antibody targeting the costimulatory receptor OX40 (CD134). Patients were allowed to have had prior anti-PD-1, anti-PD-L1 or anti-CTLA-4 therapy, and 40% to 45% of the dose-escalation patients had previously received checkpoint inhibitors. A male proportion of almost 85% and a mean age of approximately 61 years, ranging from roughly 23 to 79, were recorded for the dose-escalation cohort. The paper covers the monotherapy dose-escalation part of the phase I ivuxolimab trial, which included N of about 50 patients. Partial responses occurred in three dose-escalation patients, of whom one had hepatocellular carcinoma and two had cutaneous melanoma. Of the approximately 54 patients in dose escalation, about 20 had hepatocellular carcinoma, about 15 had melanoma, 9 had renal cell carcinoma and 9 had head and neck cancer. Peripheral TCRbeta sequencing was intended to test whether TCR sequence diversity was altered and clonal T-cell expansion was caused by ivuxolimab. Intravenous ivuxolimab was administered to patients every 2 weeks at six dose levels: 0.01, 0.1, 0.3, 1.5, 3 and 10 mg/kg. The paper as a whole reports these results and caveats: In the 0.1-3.0 mg/kg groups, partial responders were among the patients with the lowest normalized peripheral clonal expansion, particularly in CD8+ T cells. After ivuxolimab, CD8+ T cells had more expanded clones than CD4+ T cells on average. The antigen specificity of the peripheral T cells that underwent clonal expansion was not determined. Clonal expansion of both CD4+ and CD8+ blood T cells was observed from baseline to week 6 at doses 0.1 to 3.0 mg/kg. Low levels of normalized T-cell clonal expansion were also seen in some patients who did not respond.

This clone was seen only once. No antigen is known for it. No quality values exist for individual bases; no much larger clone is one base distant. For sequencing of the TCRbeta CDR3 region, genomic DNA was extracted from the sorted cells. TCRbeta CDR3 regions were sequenced using the immunoSEQ Assay. Drawn from immuneACCESS, this table holds only the in-frame rearrangements with V and J called that TCRdb kept. Clones are partly lost; checked studies trace under half to an unresolved V gene and leave the rest unexplained. Here the sample has around 77,000 clones; 80% to 95% occur a single time. Around 6.1% of the sample is held by the ten biggest clonotypes. The trial excluded patients who had a history of autoimmune disease or who were on systemic immunosuppression. Peripheral blood for TCR sequencing was drawn from every dose cohort at baseline, at cycle 4 day 1 and at cycle 7 day 1. Samples were obtained from an open-label, multicenter, first-in-human phase I dose-escalation trial of ivuxolimab. Adults with locally advanced or metastatic melanoma, renal cell carcinoma, hepatocellular carcinoma or head and neck squamous cell carcinoma were enrolled in the trial. CD4+ and CD8+ T cells were sorted separately from peripheral blood before TCR sequencing.

Taken from the germline V gene, the CDR1 and CDR2 loops are SQVTM and ANQGSEA. The cysteine opens and the phenylalanine closes a CDR3 of 14 amino acids. Solely the CDR3 DNA is kept, with 42 bases framed from the first base. Deletion took 2 bases off V and 3 bases off J, with a span of 14 bases between the germline ends. The chain is made from TRBV29-1 and TRBJ2-7; a weak D assignment points to TRBD1 (6 bases agree). This material consisted of CD4+ or CD8+ T cells sorted from blood, taken in a trial of the OX40 agonist ivuxolimab. This receptor was obtained from an adult with an advanced solid tumor such as melanoma, head and neck, liver or kidney cancer. The bases are TGCAGCGTTGAACAAGAGACAGGCAACTACGAGCAGTACTTC. This codes for CSVEQETGNYEQYF.